Below, one TCR beta chain is given with its context. The data were obtained in a study of control samples from healthy donors and cancer patients. Sequencing used immunoSEQ multiplex PCR; TCRdb keeps in-frame clones, though not all of them. The sample includes tens of thousands of clones, 91% of them seen just once. There are 13 residues in the CDR3. With 9 bases removed from V and 3 bases from J, the gap between germline ends came to 11 bases. In germline, CDR1 is SEHNR, CDR2 FQNEAQ (reference sequence). This TCR was recovered from a man aged 30 to 39 with colorectal cancer. Sequenced input: PBMCs. This chain joins TRBV7-9 and TRBJ2-2; D possibly corresponds to TRBD2 (6 bases). The DNA of the CDR3 is TGTGCCAGTCGAGGGGACTACACCGGGGAGCTGTTTTTT. This translates into CASRGDYTGELFF.